This T cell receptor (beta chain) was found in a study of T cells after yellow fever vaccination. For TCR, cDNA came from 5'RACE template switching, which added a universal primer site and UMIs. TCRdb reprocessed the 5' RACE reads via MiXCR and lists one record per CDR3 protein. This table holds 550,000 to 750,000 distinct CDR3 sequences, roughly 13% found once. Broader study findings: Among primary-vaccination clones, most reappeared after the booster, at approximately 97% for CD4 and around 90% for CD8.

The CDR3 has 15 amino acids. With 0 bases removed from V and 1 base from J, the gap between germline ends came to 8 bases. Germline lookup yields CDR1 SGDLS and CDR2 YYNGEE. About this clonotype itself: Its antigen remains unknown.

The gene calls are TRBV9 and TRBJ1-3; D call uncertain. This TCR derives from a young man who received the YFV17D yellow fever vaccine. The sample consisted of PBMCs, taken on the day of the yellow fever booster vaccination. The CDR3 region is CASSVAEVSGNTIYF. DNA for the CDR3: TGTGCCAGCAGCGTAGCCGAAGTTTCTGGAAACACCATATATTTT.